The 17 T cell receptor beta chains below come from one sample, sequenced in a study of blood T cell repertoires in COVID-19. Repertoires were generated with immunoSEQ multiplex PCR, while TCRdb's copy carries only in-frame clones and drops some. This table holds 150,000 or so clones, around 80% found once. The specimen was PBMCs or T cells enriched from blood (not recorded which). All receptors derive from a man in his fifties who had recovered from COVID-19.

The chain joins TRBV7-2 to TRBJ2-1; 8 bases line up with TRBD2. V trimming: 3 bases; J trimming: 3 bases; junction bases outside the gene matches: 4. The CDR3 runs to 15 residues. The germline V gene encodes CDR1 SGHTA and CDR2 FQGNSA. For the CDR3, the DNA is TGTGCCAGCAGCTTGATAGCGGGGTACTACAATGAGCAGTTCTTC. Translated: CASSLIAGYYNEQFF.

The chain has TRBV28 and TRBJ1-2; a possible D gene is TRBD1 (5 bases). CDR3 size: 15 residues. Trimming removed 7 bases at V and 4 bases at J, with 19 bases between. Germline V gives CDR1 MDHEN, CDR2 SYDVKM. CDR3 amino acids: CASNPNGALGYGYTF. The CDR3 DNA follows: TGTGCCAGCAACCCAAATGGGGCCCTAGGCTATGGCTACACCTTC.

The chain is built from TRBV2 and TRBJ1-5, with D unclear. CDR1 and CDR2 from the germline V gene are SNHLY and FYNNEI. Trimming took off 1 base at V and 0 bases at J, with 7 bases between the two ends. There are 15 residues in the CDR3. CDR3 loop: CASSEGTHSNQPQHF. CDR3 DNA sequence: TGTGCCAGCAGTGAAGGAACACATAGCAATCAGCCCCAGCATTTT.

The chain has TRBV7-9 and TRBJ1-2; D remains unclear. The CDR3 runs 12 residues. Germline V gene lookup returns CDR1 SEHNR and CDR2 FQNEAQ (reference sequence). V lost 0 bases to trimming and J lost 8 bases, with 7 bases between them. The CDR3 nucleotides are TGTGCCAGCAGCTTAGCCACTCTAGGCTACACCTTC. The encoded protein is CASSLATLGYTF.

The chain uses TRBV18 and TRBJ2-1, with TRBD2 as a possible D gene (6 bases). Trimming took 0 bases from V and 3 from J, leaving 6 bases between them. The germline CDR1 and CDR2 sequences are KGHSH and LQKENI. The CDR3 runs to 14 residues. In nucleotides, the CDR3 is TGTGCCAGCTCACCACCGGGACTCTACAATGAGCAGTTCTTC. This gives the protein CASSPPGLYNEQFF.

The chain employs TRBV9 and TRBJ2-1; unclear D gene. The CDR3 is 11 amino acids. The ends were cut back, 2 bases at V and 5 bases at J, with 2 bases in the middle. From germline, CDR1 is SGDLS and CDR2 YYNGEE. As DNA, the CDR3 is TGTGCCAGCAGCGTCGACAATGAGCAGTTCTTC. Translated: CASSVDNEQFF.

V usage is TRBV9 and J usage is TRBJ2-7, with D possibly matching TRBD2 (6 bases). Germline V CDR1 and CDR2: SGDLS, YYNGEE. Trimming took off 3 bases at V and 4 bases at J, with 17 bases between the two ends. The CDR3 consists of 15 residues. The CDR3 DNA is TGTGCCAGCAGCGCCTCACCGGGAGCAATGTACGAGCAGTACTTC. Translation gives CASSASPGAMYEQYF.

The chain carries TRBV11-2 and TRBJ1-2, with a weak D call TRBD1 (5 bases). Trimming took off 4 bases at V and 5 bases at J, with 14 bases between the two ends. The germline V gene has CDR1 SGHAT and CDR2 FQNNGV. This CDR3 is 14 amino acids long. Here the CDR3 reads CASSSAAPGYGYTF. The CDR3 DNA follows: TGTGCCAGCAGCTCCGCGGCCCCAGGGTATGGCTACACCTTC. Based on the CDR3 plus reference TRBV11-2 and TRBJ1-2, the full variable domain is EAGVAQSPRYKIIEKRQSVAFWCNPISGHATLYWYQQILGQGPKLLIQFQNNGVVDDSQLPKDRFSAERLKGVDSTLKIQPAKLEDSAVYLCASSSAAPGYGYTFGSGTRLTVV.

The gene calls are TRBV11-1 and TRBJ2-7; 7 bases match TRBD1. The CDR3 has 14 amino acids. Germline values: CDR1 SGHAT, CDR2 FQDESV (reference sequence). The junction had 2 bases not matched to a gene; V was cut back by 1 base and J by 2 bases. The CDR3 reads CASSLGQGTYEQYF. The CDR3 nucleotides read TGTGCCAGCAGCTTAGGACAGGGTACCTACGAGCAGTACTTC.

V is TRBV7-2 and J is TRBJ1-2; the match to TRBD1 covers 7 bases. V was clipped by 6 bases and J by 0 bases; unmatched bases: 4. The length of the CDR3 is 14 residues. Germline CDR1 reads SGHTA; CDR2 reads FQGNSA. In DNA, the CDR3 is TGTGCCAGCAGACCTACAGGGGCTAACTATGGCTACACCTTC. The encoded protein is CASRPTGANYGYTF.

V is TRBV30 and J is TRBJ1-2; 7 bases match TRBD1. The CDR3 contains 14 residues. CDR1 and CDR2 (germline): GTSNPN, SVGIG (reference sequence). With V trimmed by 4 bases and J by 2 bases, 7 bases remained unmatched. CDR3 DNA sequence: TGTGCCTGGAATATAGGGGGCTGGAACTATGGCTACACCTTC. Amino acids: CAWNIGGWNYGYTF. Full variable domain (remainder filled in from reference TRBV30 and TRBJ1-2): SQTIHQWPATLVQPVGSPLSLECTVEGTSNPNLYWYRQAAGRGLQLLFYSVGIGQISSEVPQNLSASRPQDRQFILSSKKLLLSDSGFYLCAWNIGGWNYGYTFGSGTRLTVV.

J is TRBJ2-6 and V is TRBV19, with D perhaps TRBD1 (5 bases). V lost 4 bases and J lost 4, with 17 bases in between. Germline CDR1 reads LNHDA; CDR2 reads SQIVND (reference sequence). The length of the CDR3 is 17 residues. For the CDR3, the DNA is TGTGCCAGTAGTACTCTACAGGCGTGGAAAGGGGCCAACGTCCTGACTTTC. Translated, it gives CASSTLQAWKGANVLTF.

V and J are TRBV9 and TRBJ2-1; the match to TRBD2 covers 7 bases. The CDR3 runs to 13 residues. Per germline, CDR1 SGDLS and CDR2 YYNGEE. The V segment lost 0 bases and the J segment 7 bases; nucleotides outside the gene matches: 1. Written as DNA, the CDR3 is TGTGCCAGCAGCGTAGCAGCGGGAAATGAGCAGTTCTTC. Translation: CASSVAAGNEQFF.

This chain uses TRBV29-1 with TRBJ1-1; D not resolved. CDR3 size: 11 residues. Per the germline V gene, CDR1 is SQVTM and CDR2 is ANQGSEA. V was shortened by 6 bases and J by 1 base, with 6 bases between the two germline ends. The CDR3 loop reads CSVAWNTEAFF. CDR3 DNA: TGCAGCGTCGCGTGGAACACTGAAGCTTTCTTT.

This clone was seen once. The gene calls are TRBV27 and TRBJ2-1; 7 bases are a match to TRBD2. V lost 5 bases, J lost 0 bases, and 7 bases stayed unmatched. This CDR3 is built from 16 residues. The germline V gene encodes CDR1 MNHEY and CDR2 SMNVEV (reference sequence). CDR3 sequence: CASSTYGGSSYNEQFF. CDR3 bases: TGTGCCAGCAGTACCTACGGGGGGAGCTCCTACAATGAGCAGTTCTTC.

The chain joins TRBV11-2 to TRBJ2-7; 11 bases are shared with TRBD1. The germline V gene encodes CDR1 SGHAT and CDR2 FQNNGV. The ends lost 4 bases at V and 3 bases at J; junction bases unmatched: 11. The CDR3 spans 17 residues. DNA of the CDR3: TGTGCCAGCAGCTCGTATGGGACAGGGGGGCGTTACTACGAGCAGTACTTC. This sequence encodes CASSSYGTGGRYYEQYF.

The chain recombines TRBV27 with TRBJ1-3; 8 bases agree with TRBD1. The CDR3 has 17 amino acids. The V gene end was trimmed by 1 base and the J gene end by 0 bases; junction bases not matched to a gene: 5. The germline V gene encodes CDR1 MNHEY and CDR2 SMNVEV (reference sequence). The CDR3 DNA follows: TGTGCCAGCAGTTTATATTCGGACAGGGTCTCTGGAAACACCATATATTTT. Translated: CASSLYSDRVSGNTIYF.